The 5 T cell receptor beta chains reported below all come from one sample, sequenced in a study of T cells after yellow fever vaccination. From the 5' RACE reads, TCRdb called clonotypes with MiXCR, one entry per CDR3 protein. The table has about 340,000 distinct CDR3 sequences, 3% to 4.5% seen once. The sequenced sample was PBMCs, obtained 5 days after the yellow fever booster vaccination. The source of these receptors is a young man who received the YFV17D yellow fever vaccine.

The V call is TRBV12-3 or TRBV12-4, the J call TRBJ2-1; possible D gene TRBD2, 6 bases. CDR3 length equals 13 residues. Trimming took 3 bases from V and 9 from J, leaving 12 bases between them. The CDR3 DNA sequence: TGTGCCAGCAGTTTGTGGGGGAGGAGTGAGCAGTTCTTC. Translated: CASSLWGRSEQFF.

This clonotype was observed many times. The V and J genes are TRBV5-1 and TRBJ2-7; 8 nucleotides align to TRBD2. Unmatched junction bases numbered 5, after V lost 1 base and J lost 2 bases. The CDR3 is 15 residues long. Germline V gene sequence: CDR1 SGHRS, CDR2 YFSETQ. CDR3 bases: TGCGCCAGCAGCTTGAGATCCGGGGGGGCCTACGAGCAGTACGTC. The encoded protein is CASSLRSGGAYEQYV.

This clonotype has a count of ten or more. Here the CDR3 DNA reads TGCGCCAGCAGCCCCGGGACTAGCGGCTACAATGAGCAGTTCTTC. It yields the protein CASSPGTSGYNEQFF. The chain carries TRBV4-3 and TRBJ2-1; 11 nucleotides line up with TRBD2. This CDR3 contains 15 residues. V shed 4 bases and J 3 bases; nucleotides not matched to a gene: 2. Germline assignment: CDR1 LGHNA and CDR2 YSLEER.

This clonotype was counted at least ten times. The chain carries TRBV9 and TRBJ2-3; TRBD2 aligns across 7 bases. V was pared by 4 bases and J by 2 bases, with 4 bases of the junction left unmatched. Germline values: CDR1 SGDLS, CDR2 YYNGEE. This CDR3 has 14 residues. The CDR3 DNA follows: TGTGCCAGCAGCCGGGAGGACTCCACAGATACGCAGTATTTT. This encodes CASSREDSTDTQYF.

This clonotype was found a few times. This chain connects TRBV9 to TRBJ1-1; unclear D gene. V lost 4 bases and J lost 1, with 11 bases in between. Germline-derived CDR1 and CDR2 are SGDLS and YYNGEE. The CDR3 extends over 14 amino acids. CDR3 residues: CASSPQLGNTEAFF. CDR3 nucleotides: TGTGCCAGCAGCCCACAGTTGGGGAACACTGAAGCTTTCTTT.